Shown below are 17 T cell receptor beta chains from a single sample sequenced in a study of blood T cell repertoires in COVID-19. Libraries were prepared by immunoSEQ multiplex PCR; TCRdb keeps only in-frame clonotypes and omits some of them. Among roughly 200,000 clones listed, about four fifths were seen once. Sample: peripheral blood. All receptors derive from a man in his 60s with acute or convalescent COVID-19.

This chain links TRBV28 with TRBJ1-5; perhaps TRBD1 as D (5 bases). The V gene's germline CDR1 is MDHEN and CDR2 SYDVKM. V lost 5 bases to trimming and J lost 7 bases, with 12 bases between them. The CDR3 has 13 residues. In nucleotides, the CDR3 is TGTGCCAGCAGTCAGGGAATAAAGCAGCCCCAGCATTTT. Protein: CASSQGIKQPQHF.

The rearrangement links TRBV6-2 or TRBV6-3 to TRBJ1-5; the D gene is possibly TRBD1 (5 bases). The length of the CDR3 is 15 residues. Germline values: CDR1 MNHEY, CDR2 SVGEGT. Trimming cost V 6 bases and J 2 bases, with 14 bases left between them. The CDR3 sequence is CASSGGLEGNQPQHF. DNA of the CDR3: TGTGCCAGCAGCGGGGGGTTAGAAGGCAATCAGCCCCAGCATTTT.

There are many counts of this clone. The chain joins TRBV18 to TRBJ2-7, with D perhaps matching TRBD1 (5 bases). The germline CDR1 and CDR2 sequences are KGHSH and LQKENI. Between the trimmed V and J ends, which lost 3 bases and 3 bases, there was a span of 9 bases. The CDR3 sequence is 13 residues long. The CDR3 sequence: CASSPPDSYEQYF. The DNA for the CDR3 is TGTGCCAGCTCACCCCCAGACAGCTACGAGCAGTACTTC.

This clone was seen once. V is TRBV6-5 and J is TRBJ2-7; a possible D gene is TRBD1 (8 bases). The CDR3 has 14 amino acids. Germline V gene data show CDR1 as MNHEY and CDR2 as SVGAGI. Trimming took off 6 bases at V and 6 bases at J, with 18 bases between the two ends. The CDR3 is CASRHAGGGGEQYF. Here the CDR3 DNA reads TGTGCCAGCAGACACGCAGGGGGCGGGGGCGAGCAGTACTTC.

This clone has only a few counts. This chain links TRBV5-1 with TRBJ1-4; 8 bases map to TRBD1. Germline trimming cut 3 bases from V and 4 bases from J; bases unmatched to any gene: 2. This CDR3 is 14 amino acids long. Looked up from germline, CDR1 is SGHRS and CDR2 is YFSETQ. CDR3 nucleotide sequence: TGCGCCAGCAGCTCGGGACAGGTTAATGAAAAACTGTTTTTT. Residues: CASSSGQVNEKLFF.

The rearrangement uses TRBV20-1 and TRBJ1-1; 7 positions match TRBD1. Germline trimming cut 5 bases from V and 6 bases from J; bases unmatched to any gene: 3. Germline values: CDR1 DFQATT, CDR2 SNEGSKA (reference sequence). CDR3 length: 11 amino acids. The CDR3 sequence: CSALQGSEAFF. CDR3 sequence (DNA): TGCAGTGCTTTACAGGGGTCTGAAGCTTTCTTT.

This clone was found once. The gene calls are TRBV6-6 and TRBJ2-7, with TRBD1 matching over 9 bases. The CDR3 is made up of 14 amino acids. The trim removed 6 bases at V and 0 bases at J, leaving 3 bases unmatched. In germline, CDR1 is MNHNY, CDR2 SVGAGI (reference sequence). The CDR3 protein is CASRATGGSYEQYF. DNA for the CDR3: TGTGCCAGCAGAGCGACAGGGGGCTCCTACGAGCAGTACTTC.

A few counts support this clone. This chain connects TRBV6-6 to TRBJ2-1, with no clear D. The CDR3 extends over 11 amino acids. Per the germline V gene, CDR1 is MNHNY and CDR2 is SVGAGI (reference sequence). With 4 bases removed from V and 7 bases from J, the gap between germline ends came to 5 bases. In DNA form, the CDR3 reads TGTGCCAGCAGTTCTCCGAATGAGCAGTTCTTC. Its translation is CASSSPNEQFF.

The V and J genes are TRBV18 and TRBJ2-2; 8 bases align to TRBD1. Germline V gene data show CDR1 as KGHSH and CDR2 as LQKENI. Trimming removed 4 bases from V and 4 bases from J; junction bases left unmatched: 8. The CDR3 length is 16 residues. The CDR3 DNA follows: TGTGCCAGCTCACAAATCGACAGGGGAGCCACCGGGGAGCTGTTTTTT. This gives the protein CASSQIDRGATGELFF.

This clone was counted between two and nine times. The chain uses TRBV19 and TRBJ2-3; 14 bases are a match to TRBD2. Germline V CDR1 and CDR2: LNHDA, SQIVND (reference sequence). Trimming took 5 bases from V and 4 from J; bases not matched to a gene: 11. The CDR3 is 18 residues long. DNA for the CDR3: TGTGCCAGTAGTCGACGACTAGCGGGGGGGCGCGTGGCAGATACGCAGTATTTT. Amino acids: CASSRRLAGGRVADTQYF.

This chain joins TRBV29-1 and TRBJ1-1; 8 bases agree with TRBD1. There are 12 residues in the CDR3. Germline CDR1 is SQVTM and CDR2 is ANQGSEA. After removal of 7 bases from V and 11 bases from J, the junction contained 12 bases not matched to a gene. The CDR3 loop is CSAAGQGVAAFF. The CDR3, as DNA: TGCAGCGCTGCCGGACAGGGAGTTGCTGCTTTCTTT. The entire variable domain, with the rest obtained from reference TRBV29-1 and TRBJ1-1, is as follows: SAVISQKPSRDICQRGTSLTIQCQVDSQVTMMFWYRQQPGQSLTLIATANQGSEATYESGFVIDKFPISRPNLTFSTLTVSNMSPEDSSIYLCSAAGQGVAAFFGQGTRLTVV.

The V and J genes are TRBV18 and TRBJ1-5; weak D call: TRBD1 (6 bases). The CDR3 runs to 14 residues. Germline values: CDR1 KGHSH, CDR2 LQKENI. Trimming stripped 1 base from V and 7 bases from J, with 11 bases between. CDR3: CASSPQQGTQPQHF. The CDR3 DNA sequence: TGTGCCAGCTCACCACAACAGGGTACGCAGCCCCAGCATTTT.

The rearrangement uses TRBV28 and TRBJ2-2; 9 nucleotides match TRBD2. The CDR3 runs to 14 residues. The trim removed 2 bases at V and 6 bases at J, leaving 1 base unmatched. CDR1 MDHEN and CDR2 SYDVKM come from the germline V gene. The CDR3 sequence is CASSLTSGPGELFF. In DNA, the CDR3 is TGTGCCAGCAGTTTAACTAGCGGGCCCGGGGAGCTGTTTTTT.

This rearrangement joins TRBV7-9 to TRBJ2-1; 14 bases agree with TRBD2. The CDR3 spans 17 residues. CDR1 SEHNR and CDR2 FQNEAQ come from the germline V gene (reference sequence). V lost 6 bases, J lost 4 bases, and 8 bases stayed unmatched. CDR3 protein: CASSHGLAGGIYNEQFF. Here the CDR3 DNA reads TGTGCCAGCAGTCATGGACTAGCGGGAGGTATTTACAATGAGCAGTTCTTC.

In its sample, this clone was seen once. The chain recombines TRBV15 with TRBJ1-1, with D uncertain. Germline CDR1 and CDR2: LNHNV and YYDKDF (reference sequence). The V end lost 5 bases, the J end lost 0 bases, and 16 bases lay between the germline ends. The CDR3 extends over 16 amino acids. The CDR3 protein is CATSEGAGAMNTEAFF. The CDR3 nucleotides are TGTGCCACCAGCGAGGGCGCAGGCGCTATGAACACTGAAGCTTTCTTT.

The chain's CDR3 is CASSPLGTGNDRAYEQYF. The DNA for the CDR3 is TGTGCCAGCAGCCCGCTCGGGACAGGGAATGATAGGGCCTACGAGCAGTACTTC. The gene calls are TRBV5-6 and TRBJ2-7; 9 bases align to TRBD1. The CDR3 spans 18 residues. Germline V gives CDR1 SGHDT, CDR2 YYEEEE. V trimming: 4 bases; J trimming: 2 bases; junction bases outside the gene matches: 16.

J is TRBJ1-2 and V is TRBV5-1; a possible D gene is TRBD1 (6 bases). Trimming removed 4 bases at V and 6 bases at J, with 10 bases between. The CDR3 length is 12 residues. Germline loops: CDR1 SGHRS, CDR2 YFSETQ. Here the CDR3 reads CASSPSGDGYTF. In DNA form, the CDR3 reads TGCGCCAGCAGCCCGTCAGGGGATGGCTACACCTTC.